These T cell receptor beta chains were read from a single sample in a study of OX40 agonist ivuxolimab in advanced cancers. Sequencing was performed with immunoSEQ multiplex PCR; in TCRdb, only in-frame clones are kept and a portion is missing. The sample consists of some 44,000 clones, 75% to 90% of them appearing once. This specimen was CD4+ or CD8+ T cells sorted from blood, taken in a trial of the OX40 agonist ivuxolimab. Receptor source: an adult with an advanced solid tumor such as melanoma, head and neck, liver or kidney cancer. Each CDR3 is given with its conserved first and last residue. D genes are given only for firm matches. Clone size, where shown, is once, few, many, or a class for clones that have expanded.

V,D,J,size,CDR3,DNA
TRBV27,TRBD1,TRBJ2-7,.,CASSFGLDRAPVVHEQYF,TGTGCCAGCAGTTTTGGTCTTGACAGGGCCCCGGTAGTCCACGAGCAGTACTTC
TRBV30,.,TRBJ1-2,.,CAWSVQGDYTF,TGTGCCTGGAGTGTACAGGGTGACTACACCTTC
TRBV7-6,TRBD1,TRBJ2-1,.,CASSLVQGVRGEQFF,TGTGCCAGCAGCTTAGTCCAGGGGGTTAGAGGTGAGCAGTTCTTC
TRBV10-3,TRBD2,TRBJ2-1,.,CATNPGGATNEQFF,TGTGCCACCAACCCGGGGGGGGCTACCAATGAGCAGTTCTTC
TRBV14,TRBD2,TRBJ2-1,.,CASSQGLAIYNEQFF,TGTGCCAGCAGCCAGGGACTAGCGATCTACAATGAGCAGTTCTTC
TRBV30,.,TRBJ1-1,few,CAWTGLGEMNTEAFF,TGTGCCTGGACCGGACTGGGGGAGATGAACACTGAAGCTTTCTTT
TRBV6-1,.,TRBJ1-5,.,CASSEALSNQPQHF,TGTGCCAGCAGTGAAGCGTTGTCCAATCAGCCCCAGCATTTT
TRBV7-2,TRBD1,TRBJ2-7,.,CASSQAGTGIYEQYF,TGTGCCAGCAGCCAGGCCGGGACAGGGATATACGAGCAGTACTTC
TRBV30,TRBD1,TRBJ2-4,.,CAWSVTGRNIQYF,TGTGCCTGGAGTGTGACAGGGAGAAACATTCAGTACTTC
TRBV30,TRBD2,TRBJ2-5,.,CAWRRSGGKKETQYF,TGTGCCTGGAGACGTTCGGGGGGGAAGAAAGAGACCCAGTACTTC
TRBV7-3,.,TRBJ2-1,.,CASSLTSSSEQFF,TGTGCCAGCAGCTTAACTAGTAGCTCTGAGCAGTTCTTC
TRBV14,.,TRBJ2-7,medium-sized,CASSQDLSPGYSYEQYF,TGTGCCAGCAGCCAAGACCTATCCCCAGGGTACTCCTACGAGCAGTACTTC
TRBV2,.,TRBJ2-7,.,CASRLDLAYEQYF,TGTGCCAGCAGGTTGGACCTTGCCTACGAGCAGTACTTC
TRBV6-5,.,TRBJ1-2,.,CASSSYYYGYTF,TGTGCCAGCAGCAGTTATTACTATGGCTACACCTTC
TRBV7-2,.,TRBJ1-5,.,CASSQGRFQPQHF,TGTGCCAGCAGCCAGGGGAGGTTTCAGCCCCAGCATTTT
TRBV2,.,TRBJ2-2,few,CASSLQGIGELFF,TGTGCCAGCAGCCTTCAGGGGATCGGGGAGCTGTTTTTT
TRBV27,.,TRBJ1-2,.,CASWNTNYGYTF,TGTGCCAGCTGGAACACCAACTATGGCTACACCTTC
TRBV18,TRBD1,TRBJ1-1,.,CASSPSRQGAKNTEAFF,TGTGCCAGCTCACCATCCCGACAGGGGGCTAAGAACACTGAAGCTTTCTTT
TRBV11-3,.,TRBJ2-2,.,CASSFNRVGAGELFF,TGTGCCAGCAGCTTTAACCGGGTGGGGGCAGGGGAGCTGTTTTTT
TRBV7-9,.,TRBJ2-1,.,CASSLAREQFF,TGTGCCAGCAGCTTAGCTAGGGAGCAGTTCTTC
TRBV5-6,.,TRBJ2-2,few,CASSLGARDTGELFF,TGTGCCAGCAGCTTGGGGGCCAGGGACACCGGGGAGCTGTTTTTT
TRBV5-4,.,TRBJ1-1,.,CASSPAGRGDTEAFF,TGTGCCAGCAGCCCCGCGGGGAGGGGAGACACTGAAGCTTTCTTT
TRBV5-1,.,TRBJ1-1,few,CASSPDVMNTEAFF,TGCGCCAGCAGTCCGGATGTGATGAACACTGAAGCTTTCTTT
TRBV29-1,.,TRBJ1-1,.,CSVDVRTQAFF,TGCAGCGTTGACGTCCGTACCCAAGCTTTCTTT
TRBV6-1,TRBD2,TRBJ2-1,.,CASSVGTSGYNEQFF,TGTGCCAGCAGTGTCGGGACTAGCGGTTACAATGAGCAGTTCTTC
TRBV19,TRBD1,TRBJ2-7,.,CASSKGTGRAYEQYF,TGTGCCAGTAGTAAGGGGACAGGGCGGGCCTACGAGCAGTACTTC
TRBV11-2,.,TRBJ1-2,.,CASTPLERPYGYTF,TGTGCCAGCACCCCTCTGGAACGGCCCTATGGCTACACCTTC
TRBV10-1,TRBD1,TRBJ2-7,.,CASSEPGTGDVYEQYF,TGCGCCAGCAGTGAGCCCGGGACAGGGGACGTCTACGAGCAGTACTTC
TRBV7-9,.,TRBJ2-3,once,CASSLARAGEDTQYF,TGTGCCAGCAGCTTAGCTCGGGCAGGGGAGGATACGCAGTATTTT
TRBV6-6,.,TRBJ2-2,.,CASSRSELNTGELFF,TGTGCCAGCAGCCGAAGCGAGTTGAACACCGGGGAGCTGTTTTTT
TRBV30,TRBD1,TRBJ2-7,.,CAWGRQGLASEQYF,TGTGCCTGGGGAAGACAGGGGCTGGCGTCCGAGCAGTACTTC
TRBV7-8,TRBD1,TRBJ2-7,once,CASSFDRGDEQYF,TGTGCCAGCAGCTTCGACAGGGGAGACGAGCAGTACTTC
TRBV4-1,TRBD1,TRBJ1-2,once,CASSQVGTGLSGGYTF,TGCGCCAGCAGCCAAGTGGGGACAGGGTTATCAGGTGGCTACACCTTC
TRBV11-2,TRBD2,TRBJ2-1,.,CASSPKTSGANSYNEQFF,TGTGCCAGCAGCCCCAAGACTAGCGGAGCGAACTCCTACAATGAGCAGTTCTTC
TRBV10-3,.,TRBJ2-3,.,CAISESTTDTQYF,TGTGCCATCAGTGAGTCGACCACAGATACGCAGTATTTT
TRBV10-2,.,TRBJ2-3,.,CASTPPYPRDTQYF,TGCGCCAGCACTCCGCCCTACCCCCGAGATACGCAGTATTTT
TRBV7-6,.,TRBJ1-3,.,CASSLGSGVAGNTIYF,TGTGCCAGCAGCTTAGGCTCGGGAGTAGCAGGAAACACCATATATTTT
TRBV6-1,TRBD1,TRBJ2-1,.,CASRAGTGDYNEQFF,TGTGCCAGCAGAGCCGGGACAGGAGACTACAATGAGCAGTTCTTC
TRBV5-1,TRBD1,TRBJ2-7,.,CASSLSLTGVYEQYF,TGCGCCAGCAGCTTGTCTCTTACAGGGGTATACGAGCAGTACTTC
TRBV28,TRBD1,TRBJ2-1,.,CASSNWGQGKFSGVFF,TGTGCCAGCAGTAATTGGGGACAGGGGAAATTCAGTGGGGTGTTCTTC
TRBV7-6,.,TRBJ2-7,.,CASSLGQASYEQYF,TGTGCCAGCAGCTTAGGACAGGCATCCTACGAGCAGTACTTC
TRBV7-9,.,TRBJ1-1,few,CASSRITLGGQNTEAFF,TGTGCCAGCAGCCGTATCACCCTAGGGGGTCAGAACACTGAAGCTTTCTTT
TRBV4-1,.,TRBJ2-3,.,CASSQDQGRSGYTQYF,TGCGCCAGCAGCCAAGATCAGGGTCGGTCTGGGTATACGCAGTATTTT
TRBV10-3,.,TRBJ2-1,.,CAISQGYNEQFF,TGTGCCATCAGTCAGGGGTACAATGAGCAGTTCTTC
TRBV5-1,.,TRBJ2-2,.,CASSQRETGELFF,TGCGCCAGCAGCCAACGAGAGACCGGGGAGCTGTTTTTT
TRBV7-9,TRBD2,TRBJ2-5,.,CASSLDPGGGSWETQYF,TGTGCCAGCAGCTTAGATCCGGGTGGCGGGAGCTGGGAGACCCAGTACTTC
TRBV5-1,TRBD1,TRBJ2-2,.,CASRAGTGTGELFF,TGCGCCAGCAGGGCCGGGACAGGCACCGGGGAGCTGTTTTTT
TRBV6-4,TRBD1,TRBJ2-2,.,CASSSGGASTGELFF,TGTGCCAGCAGTTCAGGGGGCGCGAGCACCGGGGAGCTGTTTTTT